This TCR beta chain was recorded in a study of radiation and T cells in renal cell carcinoma (TCRdb year 2020). For the study in its entirety: The samples were drawn from a clinical trial, where primary renal cell carcinomas were treated with 15 Gy of stereotactic body radiation therapy and then removed by nephrectomy 4 weeks afterward. TCR beta sequencing covered some 55 samples in total, comprising approximately 25 tumors and roughly 27 peripheral blood samples. In the approximately 53 samples combined, 4 million to 5 million unique CDR3 nucleotide sequences were found, encoding 2 million to 3 million unique CDR3 amino acid sequences.

This clone appeared once. No cognate antigen has been identified for it. Within one base of it there is no much larger clone, and no base qualities were kept. TCR beta libraries were generated from genomic DNA with the immunoSEQ kit, following the manufacturer's recommendations. Library preparation used a first multiplex PCR with proprietary primers, then a second PCR adding unique barcodes, with bead cleanups after each round. Each sample batch included a kit-provided positive control reaction and a negative control reaction. The final libraries were assessed on an Agilent 4200 TapeStation D1000 ScreenTape, pooled by volume, and quantified by qPCR. Sequencing was performed on an Illumina NextSeq500 using a MidOutput 150-cycle cartridge, with 156 Read1 cycles, 15 Index1 cycles, and the kit custom primers. The pooled library was loaded at 0.75 to 1 pM, and roughly 18% PhiX control was spiked in. As for the original processing: Vendor-processed data were analyzed in R, with a clonotype defined as all T cells sharing the same CDR3 nucleotide sequence. For clone abundance analyses, frequencies were normalized to the 10,000 most abundant clones in each sample. Public T cell clones, which averaged fewer than five per sample, were excluded before analysis. Tumor-enriched clonotypes and baseline blood-enriched clonotypes were defined as those with an abundance difference of at least 32-fold between compartments. A beta-binomial differential abundance model was used to identify clonotypes that expanded or contracted between blood time points. Tumor-blood repertoire similarity was measured with the Baroni-Urbani and Buser coefficient, and group comparisons used two-tailed Wilcoxon tests in R. Here the immuneACCESS table is served through TCRdb, limited to in-frame sequences with V and J called. Missing clones are a known gap in these copies; in checked studies unresolved V genes cover under half, and the rest lacks a known reason. That table gives V, J and clone size, and the DNA gave D and trimming. The sample table records approximately 120,000 clones; about four fifths of these occur just once. Approximately 3% of the sample rests with the top ten.

The CDR3 numbers 14 residues from cysteine through phenylalanine. Solely the CDR3 DNA is kept, with 42 bases framed from the first base. The junction carries 13 bases between V and J, which are trimmed by 6 bases and 5 bases respectively. As encoded in the germline V gene, CDR1 is MNHEY while CDR2 is SVGAGI. The full study reports these points: In blood, the top tumor clonotypes increased from baseline to 2 weeks after radiation and then shrank by 4 weeks, which suggests a temporary expansion of tumor-resident clones. Blood repertoire dynamics were not followed beyond 4 weeks after treatment. Because the trial had a single-armed design, the trial could not examine how radiation dose or scheduling affected the TCR repertoire. Because no pretreatment tumor biopsies were available, whether clonotypes were present in the tumor at baseline could not be determined.

Explained via the paper, the time point label denotes: baseline pretreatment blood. Sample treatment or condition, as interpreted from the label and publication: 15 Gy SBRT to primary tumor, nephrectomy 4 weeks later. To follow tumor-enriched clonotypes, peripheral blood was collected serially from radiation-treated patients at baseline and again at 2 weeks and 4 weeks after SBRT. Every patient had renal cell carcinoma of clear cell pathology. The QIAamp DNA Blood Mini Kit (Qiagen) was used to prepare genomic DNA for TCR sequencing. Samples were included in the analyses only if all quality control checks were passed.

Sample: blood, taken from a patient whose treatment included radiotherapy and nephrectomy. The receptor's source is a woman in her fifties or sixties with renal cell carcinoma. The V and J segments used are TRBV6-5 and TRBJ1-4; the D gene lacks a confident call. Here is the DNA: TGTGCCAGCAGCCGGACTGTTGGAAATGAAAAACTGTTTTTT. This yields the protein CASSRTVGNEKLFF.